Listed here are 20 T cell receptor beta chains from one sample, sequenced in a study of shared clonotypes between healthy human individuals. Clones were sequenced by immunoSEQ multiplex PCR, and TCRdb holds only the in-frame ones, with some missing. The sample has hundreds of thousands of clones, 90% to 97% seen once. CD45RO-negative CD8 cells positively selected for CCR7 made up the naive population, which excluded terminally differentiated effector memory CD45RA+ cells. Specimen: naive CD8+ T cells sorted from blood. Source of these receptors: a woman in her 30s in good health.

This rearrangement joins TRBV28 to TRBJ2-4; D call uncertain. The CDR3 length is 13 residues. Germline V gene sequence: CDR1 MDHEN, CDR2 SYDVKM. V lost 2 bases and J 5 bases, leaving 7 bases between the germline ends. CDR3 residues: CASSLSGENIQYF. CDR3 DNA sequence: TGTGCCAGCAGTTTAAGTGGAGAAAACATTCAGTACTTC. Complete variable domain (other parts from reference TRBV28 and TRBJ2-4): DVKVTQSSRYLVKRTGEKVFLECVQDMDHENMFWYRQDPGLGLRLIYFSYDVKMKEKGDIPEGYSVSREKKERFSLILESASTNQTSMYLCASSLSGENIQYFGAGTRLSVL.

V is TRBV6-5 and J is TRBJ2-2, with 7 positions matching TRBD1. This CDR3 is built from 14 residues. V lost 5 bases and J lost 4; bases outside the gene matches: 4. Germline V gene data show CDR1 as MNHEY and CDR2 as SVGAGI. CDR3 nucleotides: TGTGCCAGCAGTACGGGACAGTTCACCGGGGAGCTGTTTTTT. It specifies CASSTGQFTGELFF.

Concerning this clone itself: At one end the junction does not follow the germline gene, possibly because of a read error. The chain has TRBV11-2 and TRBJ2-7, with 11 bases aligning to TRBD2. The CDR3 loop spans 14 amino acids. Germline lookup yields CDR1 SGHAT and CDR2 FQNNGV. The CDR3 DNA sequence: TGTGCCAGCAGCGGCGGGACTAGCGGCCCTACGGGGGACTTC. Translation gives CASSGGTSGPTGDF.

The J gene is TRBJ2-7, the V gene TRBV7-9; D may be TRBD2 (5 bases). Germline V gene lookup returns CDR1 SEHNR and CDR2 FQNEAQ (reference sequence). Trimming left V 2 bases short and J 5 bases short, with 16 bases between. The CDR3 is 15 residues long. CDR3 sequence (DNA): TGTGCCAGCAGCTTACCCGGGAAGGAACCGAACGAGCAGTACTTC. Translating it yields CASSLPGKEPNEQYF.

V is TRBV18 and J is TRBJ1-5; D gene ambiguous. V lost 6 bases and J lost 3, with 18 bases in between. Per germline, CDR1 KGHSH and CDR2 LQKENI. CDR3 length: 16 residues. CDR3 nucleotide sequence: TGTGCCAGCTCCCCCCTGCGTCCGGTCTACAATCAGCCCCAGCATTTT. It translates to CASSPLRPVYNQPQHF.

This clone appeared a single time. V is TRBV30 and J is TRBJ1-5; D ambiguous. There are 14 residues in the CDR3. Germline assignment: CDR1 GTSNPN and CDR2 SVGIG (reference sequence). V lost 0 bases, J lost 9 bases, and 15 bases lay in between. CDR3 sequence: CAWSVLALGSPQHF. CDR3 nucleotide sequence: TGTGCCTGGAGTGTCTTGGCCCTCGGTTCGCCCCAGCATTTT.

The chain carries TRBV5-5 and TRBJ2-7; the D gene is possibly TRBD1 (5 bases). CDR1 is SGHKS and CDR2 is YYEKEE in the germline V gene (reference sequence). The length of the CDR3 is 14 residues. The germline V and J ends were trimmed by 0 bases and 1 base, with 8 bases remaining between them. The CDR3 region has the DNA TGTGCCAGCAGCTTGGTACAGGCTTCCTACGAGCAGTACTTC. It specifies CASSLVQASYEQYF.

This chain joins TRBV19 and TRBJ1-2; TRBD1 agrees at 10 bases. J was trimmed by 4 bases and V by 4 bases; bases with no gene match: 6. The CDR3 consists of 15 residues. Looked up from germline, CDR1 is LNHDA and CDR2 is SQIVND (reference sequence). CDR3 coding DNA: TGTGCCAGTAGTAATTGGACAGGGGGTGTCTATGGCTACACCTTC. This encodes CASSNWTGGVYGYTF.

This rearrangement joins TRBV28 to TRBJ2-7; TRBD2 matches 11 bases. Germline CDR1 MDHEN, CDR2 SYDVKM. The J segment lost 4 bases and the V segment lost 4 bases, leaving 9 bases of the junction unmatched. CDR3 length equals 16 residues. CDR3 DNA: TGTGCCAGCAGTTCCAAGACTAGCGGGATTTTATACGAGCAGTACTTC. Residues: CASSSKTSGILYEQYF.

The J gene is TRBJ1-1, the V gene TRBV27; D unresolved. The CDR3 spans 14 residues. V was shortened by 3 bases and J by 6 bases, with 14 bases between the two germline ends. Germline CDR1 and CDR2: MNHEY and SMNVEV (reference sequence). CDR3 DNA: TGTGCCAGCAGTTTGGACCCCCGCCTGGCTGAAGCTTTCTTT. This gives the protein CASSLDPRLAEAFF.

The chain employs TRBV28 and TRBJ2-7, with D tentatively TRBD1 (5 bases). V lost 6 bases and J lost 2, with 20 bases in between. The length of the CDR3 is 16 residues. Germline CDR1 is MDHEN and CDR2 is SYDVKM. The CDR3 sequence: CASSDQTEDWTYEQYF. The CDR3 nucleotides are TGTGCCAGCAGCGACCAGACAGAAGACTGGACCTACGAGCAGTACTTC.

The CDR3 loop is CASSEGLGATNEKLFF. The CDR3 DNA reads as TGCGCCAGCAGCGAGGGACTTGGTGCAACTAATGAAAAACTGTTTTTT. The J gene is TRBJ1-4, the V gene TRBV5-1, with D possibly matching TRBD1 (5 bases). The CDR3 runs 16 residues. Trimming took off 4 bases at V and 0 bases at J, with 13 bases between the two ends. Germline values: CDR1 SGHRS, CDR2 YFSETQ.

The V call is TRBV30, the J call TRBJ2-7; tentative D call: TRBD2 (6 bases). Per germline, CDR1 GTSNPN and CDR2 SVGIG (reference sequence). V was trimmed by 2 bases and J by 2 bases, leaving 19 bases between them. The CDR3 contains 16 residues. This chain's CDR3 is CAWSQPGASAAYEQYF. DNA for the CDR3: TGTGCCTGGAGTCAACCTGGGGCTAGCGCGGCCTACGAGCAGTACTTC.

This clone has only a few counts. DNA of the CDR3: TGTGCCAGCACCTATTCCCCTAGCAGCGGGGAGCTGTTTTTT. This codes for CASTYSPSSGELFF. V gene TRBV7-9 combines with J gene TRBJ2-2; TRBD2 might be the D (5 bases). The germline V gene has CDR1 SEHNR and CDR2 FQNEAQ (reference sequence). This CDR3 is built from 14 residues. The V and J ends lost 7 bases and 7 bases respectively, with 16 bases between them.

The chain employs TRBV21-1 and TRBJ2-7; TRBD2 is the table's D call and was not checked against the DNA. TRBV21-1 is assigned pseudogene status. The CDR3 loop spans 10 amino acids. The CDR3 DNA is TGTGCCAGCCGTCTCTACGAGCAGTACTTC. Translated: CASRLYEQYF.

V and J are TRBV9 and TRBJ2-1, with 10 bases that match TRBD2. With V trimmed by 3 bases and J by 0 bases, 9 bases remained unmatched. The CDR3 extends over 18 amino acids. Germline V CDR1 and CDR2: SGDLS, YYNGEE. The CDR3 nucleotides are TGTGCCAGCAGCGGTAGCGGGAGGCCTAGAGTCTCCTACAATGAGCAGTTCTTC. As protein: CASSGSGRPRVSYNEQFF. Using reference TRBV9 and TRBJ2-1 for the parts outside the CDR3, the full variable domain is DSGVTQTPKHLITATGQRVTLRCSPRSGDLSVYWYQQSLDQGLQFLIQYYNGEERAKGNILERFSAQQFPDLHSELNLSSLELGDSALYFCASSGSGRPRVSYNEQFFGPGTRLTVL.

This chain links TRBV10-3 with TRBJ2-3; 15 bases are a match to TRBD2. This CDR3 has 16 residues. Germline V gene data show CDR1 as ENHRY and CDR2 as SYGVKD. V dropped 11 bases and J dropped 6; count of bases not matched to a gene: 12. In DNA, the CDR3 is TGTGCCGCCGCGGGACTAGCGGGAGGCGGGGCGGATACGCAGTATTTT. Translating it yields CAAAGLAGGGADTQYF.

The genes are TRBV19 and TRBJ1-5; unclear D gene. CDR1 and CDR2 (germline): LNHDA, SQIVND (reference sequence). The V end lost 3 bases, the J end lost 3 bases, and 12 bases lay between the germline ends. This CDR3 region has 15 residues. CDR3 bases: TGTGCCAGTAGTATTTTAGGGAAACACAATCAGCCCCAGCATTTT. Translation gives CASSILGKHNQPQHF.

The chain carries TRBV11-3 and TRBJ2-1; 9 nucleotides line up with TRBD2. CDR1 and CDR2 from the germline V gene are SGHNT and YENEEA. Trimming at V came to 1 base and at J to 9 bases, leaving 13 bases not matched to a gene. The CDR3 spans 17 residues. The CDR3 loop is CASSLARFGGRDSEQFF. CDR3 nucleotide sequence: TGTGCCAGCAGCTTAGCCCGGTTTGGCGGGAGGGATTCTGAGCAGTTCTTC.

The J gene is TRBJ2-5, the V gene TRBV27, with 7 bases fitting TRBD1. Matching the DNA end better, TRBJ2-7 makes the J call doubtful. Germline assignment: CDR1 MNHEY and CDR2 SMNVEV (reference sequence). The CDR3 is 15 residues long. The CDR3 protein is CASSQTGAHPYEQYF. The CDR3 region has the DNA TGTGCCAGCAGTCAAACAGGGGCTCACCCCTACGAGCAGTACTTC.